This entry concerns a single TCR beta chain. Antigen: not known. The donors were part of the validation cohort of roughly 130 subjects. That cohort was separate from the first cohort, which comprised 670 or so subjects. This entry comes from a study of cytomegalovirus exposure and HLA in healthy donors. The wider study: A subsequent analysis stated that the roughly 130 validation repertoires were run on the same platform as the approximately 700 first-cohort repertoires. Study findings and constraints: Most TCR sequences were uncommon, yet certain public TCRs appeared in many donors.

Generated by immunoSEQ multiplex PCR, the TCRdb table keeps only in-frame clones and is missing some. The table has 150,000 to 170,000 clones, 85% to 90% seen once. The CDR3 has 15 residues. Germline V gives CDR1 MNHEY, CDR2 SVGAGI. The V and J ends lost 3 bases and 0 bases respectively, with 12 bases between them. The source is a human donor in good health. The sequencing sample was made of PBMCs. The chain links TRBV6-5 to TRBJ2-7; D is uncertain. The CDR3 DNA reads as TGTGCCAGCAGTTATGGGCCGTCGTACTCCTACGAGCAGTACTTC. Protein sequence: CASSYGPSYSYEQYF.